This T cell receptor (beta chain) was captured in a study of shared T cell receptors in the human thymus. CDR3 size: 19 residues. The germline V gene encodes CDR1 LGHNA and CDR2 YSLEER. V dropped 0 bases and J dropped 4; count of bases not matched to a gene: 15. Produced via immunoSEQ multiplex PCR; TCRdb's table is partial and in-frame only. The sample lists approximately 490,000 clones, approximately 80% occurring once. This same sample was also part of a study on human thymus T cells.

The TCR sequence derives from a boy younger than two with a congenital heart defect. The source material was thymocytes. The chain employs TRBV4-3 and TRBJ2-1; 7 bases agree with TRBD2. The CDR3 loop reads CASSQERPRLGTKYNEQFF. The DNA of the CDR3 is TGCGCCAGCAGCCAAGAGAGGCCCAGGCTAGGGACTAAATACAATGAGCAGTTCTTC.